The next 17 T cell receptor beta chains were all read from a single sample in a study of blood T cell repertoires in COVID-19. Only in-frame clones appear in the TCRdb table, and some are missing; sequencing was by immunoSEQ multiplex PCR. The sample has some 130,000 clones, around 89% seen once; the top ten hold 9% to 12%. The material sequenced was peripheral blood. These receptor sequences come from a man aged 50-60 years with acute or convalescent COVID-19.

The rearrangement joins TRBV30 to TRBJ2-5, with a possible D match to TRBD2 (6 bases). The V gene's germline CDR1 is GTSNPN and CDR2 SVGIG (reference sequence). V was pared by 5 bases and J by 5 bases, with 15 bases between. The CDR3 sequence is 13 residues long. The CDR3: CAWAQKGRETQYF. Written as DNA, the CDR3 is TGTGCCTGGGCCCAAAAAGGGAGGGAGACCCAGTACTTC. The variable domain in full, with the rest retrieved from reference TRBV30 and TRBJ2-5, is SQTIHQWPATLVQPVGSPLSLECTVEGTSNPNLYWYRQAAGRGLQLLFYSVGIGQISSEVPQNLSASRPQDRQFILSSKKLLLSDSGFYLCAWAQKGRETQYFGPGTRLLVL.

The gene calls are TRBV28 and TRBJ1-6; TRBD1 aligns across 12 bases. V dropped 3 bases and J dropped 10; count of bases not matched to a gene: 10. Germline-derived CDR1 and CDR2 are MDHEN and SYDVKM. The CDR3 length is 17 residues. DNA for the CDR3: TGTGCCAGCAGTTTCCAGGGTTGGGGACAGGGGGCCTCACCCCTCCACTTT. This gives the protein CASSFQGWGQGASPLHF.

The rearrangement joins TRBV25-1 to TRBJ1-6; TRBD1 matches 8 bases. This CDR3 contains 15 residues. Germline V lookup: CDR1 MGHDK, CDR2 SYGVNS. Losses at the gene ends were 2 bases for V and 7 bases for J; bases not matched to a gene: 4. The CDR3 DNA is TGTGCCAGCAGTGAAACGACAGGGGAGAATTCACCCCTCCACTTT. This sequence encodes CASSETTGENSPLHF.

The count of this clone is one. The chain is built from TRBV7-9 and TRBJ1-2, with a weak D call TRBD1 (5 bases). V was clipped by 3 bases and J by 1 base, with 12 bases between them. Germline CDR1 and CDR2: SEHNR and FQNEAQ (reference sequence). The CDR3 extends over 15 amino acids. CDR3 loop: CASSFDSYINYGYTF. The CDR3 DNA reads as TGTGCCAGCAGCTTCGACAGTTACATTAACTATGGCTACACCTTC. The entire variable domain, with the rest obtained from reference TRBV7-9 and TRBJ1-2, is as follows: DTGVSQNPRHKITKRGQNVTFRCDPISEHNRLYWYRQTLGQGPEFLTYFQNEAQLEKSRLLSDRFSAERPKGSFSTLEIQRTEQGDSAMYLCASSFDSYINYGYTFGSGTRLTVV.

On this clone: This CDR3 fails to terminate in the conserved phenylalanine or tryptophan, so it likely reflects a read error. The chain couples TRBV6-2 or TRBV6-3 to TRBJ1-1; a weak D match, TRBD1 (6 bases). Germline CDR1 and CDR2: MNHEY and SVGEGT. There are 15 residues in the CDR3. Trimming removed 4 bases from V and 3 bases from J, with 15 bases in between. CDR3 protein: CASSSETGYDTEAFS. The DNA of the CDR3 is TGTGCCAGCAGTTCCGAAACAGGGTATGACACTGAAGCTTTCTCT.

The rearrangement uses TRBV27 and TRBJ1-6, with 7 bases matching TRBD1. This CDR3 is 15 amino acids long. V lost 5 bases and J lost 10; bases outside the gene matches: 11. Germline values: CDR1 MNHEY, CDR2 SMNVEV (reference sequence). The CDR3 DNA follows: TGTGCCAGCAGTCGCAAACCAGGGGGGAAATCACCCCTCCACTTT. Its translation: CASSRKPGGKSPLHF.

The chain uses TRBV19 and TRBJ1-1; TRBD1 is a possible D gene (6 bases). Germline CDR1 and CDR2: LNHDA and SQIVND (reference sequence). V lost 10 bases, J lost 7 bases, and 16 bases lay in between. This CDR3 is built from 12 residues. CDR3 DNA: TGTGCCATCTACAGGGAATCCGGTGAAGCTTTCTTT. Translated: CAIYRESGEAFF.

This rearrangement joins TRBV2 to TRBJ2-5; perhaps TRBD1 as D (5 bases). V was pared by 6 bases and J by 3 bases, with 8 bases between. The CDR3 sequence is 12 residues long. CDR1 and CDR2 (germline): SNHLY, FYNNEI. The CDR3 coding sequence is TGTGCCAGCAGGACAGACAAAGAGACCCAGTACTTC. Translating gives CASRTDKETQYF.

This clone was seen once. The junction does not match germline at one end; this may be a read error. The chain uses TRBV30 and TRBJ1-4, with unresolved D. From germline, CDR1 is GTSNPN and CDR2 SVGIG (reference sequence). CDR3 length: 13 residues. The DNA for the CDR3 is TGCGCCTCCCTAGCACGGGGTCGTGAAAAACTGTTTTTT. This sequence encodes CASLARGREKLFF.

The rearrangement joins TRBV7-2 to TRBJ1-2; 7 bases fit TRBD1. Germline values: CDR1 SGHTA, CDR2 FQGNSA. CDR3 size: 13 residues. V lost 5 bases to trimming and J lost 4 bases; unmatched junction nucleotides: 4. The CDR3 bases are TGTGCCAGCAGCCGTCCAGGGGGCTATGGCTACACCTTC. This gives the protein CASSRPGGYGYTF.

J is TRBJ1-3 and V is TRBV18; no reliable D call. This CDR3 has 14 residues. With 1 base removed from V and 4 bases from J, the gap between germline ends came to 8 bases. Looked up from germline, CDR1 is KGHSH and CDR2 is LQKENI. Here the CDR3 DNA reads TGTGCCAGCTCACCACGGCAATCCGGAAACACCATATATTTT. Amino acids: CASSPRQSGNTIYF.

CDR3 DNA sequence: TGTGCCAGCAGCTTAAGGGAGCTCACTGAAGCTTTCTTT. As protein: CASSLRELTEAFF. The rearrangement joins TRBV7-2 to TRBJ1-1, with D unresolved. This CDR3 comprises 13 residues. Per germline, CDR1 SGHTA and CDR2 FQGNSA. Trimming removed 2 bases at V and 4 bases at J, with 8 bases between.

The CDR3 coding sequence is TGTGCCAGCAGCTTGAAAGGGGCGGCGGGCTACACCTTC. Protein: CASSLKGAAGYTF. This chain connects TRBV5-4 to TRBJ1-2; the D gene is possibly TRBD1 (5 bases). CDR1 is SGHNT, CDR2 YYREEE, per germline (reference sequence). V shed 1 base and J shed 8 bases, with 12 bases lying between them. This CDR3 spans 13 amino acids.

A few counts support this clone. The gene calls are TRBV11-2 and TRBJ2-7; maybe TRBD1 (6 bases). Trimming stripped 4 bases from V and 3 bases from J, with 13 bases between. Germline assignment: CDR1 SGHAT and CDR2 FQNNGV. The length of the CDR3 is 14 residues. For the CDR3, the DNA is TGTGCCAGCAGCTCCTCGGCAGGGGTCTACGAGCAGTACTTC. This encodes CASSSSAGVYEQYF. The full variable domain, completed using reference TRBV11-2 and TRBJ2-7, is EAGVAQSPRYKIIEKRQSVAFWCNPISGHATLYWYQQILGQGPKLLIQFQNNGVVDDSQLPKDRFSAERLKGVDSTLKIQPAKLEDSAVYLCASSSSAGVYEQYFGPGTRLTVT.

The V call is TRBV9, the J call TRBJ1-2; no clear D gene. In germline, CDR1 is SGDLS, CDR2 YYNGEE. Trimming removed 3 bases from V and 8 bases from J, with 17 bases in between. The CDR3 is 14 residues long. The DNA of the CDR3 is TGTGCCAGCAGCGGACGGGGAGGTAATAGGGGCTACACCTTC. Protein product: CASSGRGGNRGYTF.

This chain uses TRBV4-1 with TRBJ1-2; unclear D gene. Trimming cost V 4 bases and J 3 bases, with 12 bases left between them. The germline CDR1 and CDR2 sequences are MGHRA and YSYEKL. This CDR3 region has 14 residues. CDR3 bases: TGCGCCAGCAGCCCTTCCGGGGTTGACTATGGCTACACCTTC. It yields the protein CASSPSGVDYGYTF.

This rearrangement joins TRBV6-5 to TRBJ2-2, with 10 bases identical to TRBD2. Trimming removed 1 base from V and 6 bases from J; junction bases left unmatched: 5. Germline assignment: CDR1 MNHEY and CDR2 SVGAGI. CDR3 length: 16 amino acids. In nucleotides, the CDR3 is TGTGCCAGCAGTTACTGGAGGACTAGCGGAGCCGGGGAGCTGTTTTTT. Its translation: CASSYWRTSGAGELFF.